This TCR beta chain was observed in a study of blood T cell repertoires in COVID-19. On the study more broadly: COVID-19 samples collected from the United States, Italy and Spain covered acute and convalescent phases. Nucleic acid was either cDNA or gDNA, and it came from T cells, B-cell-depleted T cells, or PBMCs.

Germline assignment: CDR1 MRHNA and CDR2 SNTAGT. V was clipped by 4 bases and J by 8 bases; unmatched bases: 8. There are 15 residues in the CDR3. Under the authors' procedure: Nucleated cell number was recorded as an estimate derived from reference gene primer amplification. Sequencing was performed with immunoSEQ multiplex PCR; in TCRdb, only in-frame clones are kept and a portion is missing. V and J calls and clone size come straight from that table; D and trimming were deduced from the DNA. The sample records some 150,000 clones, approximately 83% being singletons. Sequenced: peripheral blood. The sequence derives from a woman aged 60-75 years with acute or convalescent COVID-19. The chain uses TRBV6-4 and TRBJ1-6; 7 nucleotides match TRBD1. The CDR3, as DNA: TGTGCCAGCAGTGCTCAGACAGGGATTTATTCACCCCTCCACTTT. It translates to CASSAQTGIYSPLHF.